Sequencing of this T cell receptor beta chain was carried out in a study of blood T cell repertoires in COVID-19 (dated by TCRdb to 2019 to 2021). Study-level background: Collaborator samples came from the United States, Italy and Spain and covered acute and convalescent phases of COVID-19. The prospective study material was composed of cDNA or gDNA derived from T cells, B-cell-depleted T cells, or PBMCs. The dataset comprised deeply sampled blood TCRbeta repertoires from subjects exposed to, actively infected with, or recovered from COVID-19. The repertoires were released in a freely available public database intended as a resource for research on the immune response to SARS-CoV-2. The samples were drawn from two sources: the first 160 participants of the ongoing ImmuneRACE study, and 1,200 or so subjects contributed by 6 global collaborators. Nearly every sample came with metadata listing a de-identified subject ID, COVID-19 status, age in years and sex. Where HLA class I and class II types were available, the types were taken from metadata supplied by the sample provider, not from assay-based typing. The research as a whole found: The amount of clinical and demographic metadata varied by source and participant and was provided uncurated.

A second Seattle source provided samples from volunteer blood donors who had recovered from COVID-19. Collaborating institutions collected whole blood in K2EDTA tubes following their own protocols. For TCRbeta analysis, collaborator samples were shipped as frozen whole blood, as isolated PBMCs, or as DNA extracted from either sample type. The immunoSEQ Assay, a bias-controlled multiplex PCR, was used to amplify TCRbeta CDR3 regions from genomic DNA. Turning to the authors' computational methods: Within the assay, amplification of reference gene primers was used to estimate how many nucleated cells each sample contained. Sequence reads were collapsed and filtered to measure the absolute abundance of every unique TCRbeta CDR3 rearrangement. For each sample, productive Simpson clonality was calculated by taking the square root of Simpson's diversity index across productive rearrangements. Sourced from immuneACCESS, this table was stored by TCRdb with only in-frame sequences that have V and J called. A share of the clones is absent; for the studies checked, an unresolved V gene accounts for under half, and the remainder has no known explanation. V and J calls and clone size are as listed in that table; D and trimming were resolved from the DNA. Across this sample there are a few hundred thousand clones, with roughly 90% seen only once. Roughly 2.4% of the sample lies in the top ten.

Trimming leaves V shorter by 3 bases and J shorter by 1 base, with the junction holding 12 bases beyond the gene matches. The cysteine opens and the phenylalanine closes a CDR3 of 17 amino acids. Only CDR3 DNA is held: 51 bases, read in frame from base 1. The germline V gene specifies MDHEN as CDR1 and SYDVKM as CDR2. On this clone itself: It lacks a known antigen. No qualities accompany the bases; no much larger clone lies one base away.

Rearrangement joined TRBV28 to TRBJ2-7, with TRBD1 identical over 7 junction bases. The sequenced sample was peripheral blood. The TCR was taken from a woman between 45 and 60 years old who had recovered from COVID-19. The sequenced DNA: TGTGCCAGCAGTTTTGGTGAACGGACAGGCATATCCTACGAGCAGTACTTC. This yields the protein CASSFGERTGISYEQYF.